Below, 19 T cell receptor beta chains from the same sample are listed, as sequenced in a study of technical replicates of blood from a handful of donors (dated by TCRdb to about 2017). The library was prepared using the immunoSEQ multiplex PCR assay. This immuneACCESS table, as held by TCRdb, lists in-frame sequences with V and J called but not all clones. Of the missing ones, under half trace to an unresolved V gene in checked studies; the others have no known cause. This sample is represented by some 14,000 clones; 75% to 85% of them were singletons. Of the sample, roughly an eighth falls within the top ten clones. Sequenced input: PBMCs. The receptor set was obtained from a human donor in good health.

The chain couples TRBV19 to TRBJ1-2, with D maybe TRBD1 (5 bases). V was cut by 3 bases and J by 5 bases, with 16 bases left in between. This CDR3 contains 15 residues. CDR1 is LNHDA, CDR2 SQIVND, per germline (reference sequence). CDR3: CASSISYRDSYGYTF. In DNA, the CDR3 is TGTGCCAGTAGTATTTCTTACCGGGACTCTTATGGCTACACCTTC.

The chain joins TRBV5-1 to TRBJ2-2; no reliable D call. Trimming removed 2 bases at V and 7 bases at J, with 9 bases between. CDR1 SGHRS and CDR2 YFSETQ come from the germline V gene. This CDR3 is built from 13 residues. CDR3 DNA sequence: TGCGCCAGCAGCTTACCAGGAAGCGGGGAGCTGTTTTTT. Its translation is CASSLPGSGELFF.

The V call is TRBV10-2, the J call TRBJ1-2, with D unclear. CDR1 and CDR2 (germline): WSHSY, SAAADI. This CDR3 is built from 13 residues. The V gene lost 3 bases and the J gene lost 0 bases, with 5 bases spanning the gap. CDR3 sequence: CASSDGSNYGYTF. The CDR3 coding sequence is TGCGCCAGCAGTGACGGTTCTAACTATGGCTACACCTTC.

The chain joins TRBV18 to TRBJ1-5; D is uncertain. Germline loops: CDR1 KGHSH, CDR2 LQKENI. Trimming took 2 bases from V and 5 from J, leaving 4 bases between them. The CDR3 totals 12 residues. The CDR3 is CASSPGDQPQHF. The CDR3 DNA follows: TGTGCCAGCTCACCAGGAGATCAGCCCCAGCATTTT.

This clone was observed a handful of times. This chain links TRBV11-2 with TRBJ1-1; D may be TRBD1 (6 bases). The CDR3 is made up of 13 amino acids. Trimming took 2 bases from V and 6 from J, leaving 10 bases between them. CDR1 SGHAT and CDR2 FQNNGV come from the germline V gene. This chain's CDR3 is CASSLMGAAEAFF. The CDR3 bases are TGTGCCAGCAGCTTAATGGGGGCTGCTGAAGCTTTCTTT.

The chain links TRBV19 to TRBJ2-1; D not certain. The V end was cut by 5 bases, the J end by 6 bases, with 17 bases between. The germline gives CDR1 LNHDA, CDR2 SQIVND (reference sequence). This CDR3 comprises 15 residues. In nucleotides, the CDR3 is TGTGCCAGTAGTCGTATCGCAGGCCTCGCCAATGAGCAGTTCTTC. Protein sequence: CASSRIAGLANEQFF.

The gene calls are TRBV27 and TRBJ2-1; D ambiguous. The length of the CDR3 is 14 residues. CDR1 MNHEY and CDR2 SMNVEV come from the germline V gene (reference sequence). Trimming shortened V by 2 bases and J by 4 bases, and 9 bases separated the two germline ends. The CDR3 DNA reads TGTGCCAGCAGTTTAAGTCTACCGTACAATGAGCAGTTCTTC. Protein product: CASSLSLPYNEQFF.

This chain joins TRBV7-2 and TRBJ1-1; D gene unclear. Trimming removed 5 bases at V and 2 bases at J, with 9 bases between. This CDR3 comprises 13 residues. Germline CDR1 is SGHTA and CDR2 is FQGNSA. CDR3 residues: CASSPLLNTEAFF. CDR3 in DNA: TGTGCCAGCAGCCCCCTTTTAAACACTGAAGCTTTCTTT.

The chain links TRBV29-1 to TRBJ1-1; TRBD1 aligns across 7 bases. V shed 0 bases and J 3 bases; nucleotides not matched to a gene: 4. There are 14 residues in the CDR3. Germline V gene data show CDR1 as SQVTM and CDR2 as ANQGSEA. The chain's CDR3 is CSVEDLDRDTEAFF. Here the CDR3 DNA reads TGCAGCGTTGAAGATCTCGACAGGGACACTGAAGCTTTCTTT.

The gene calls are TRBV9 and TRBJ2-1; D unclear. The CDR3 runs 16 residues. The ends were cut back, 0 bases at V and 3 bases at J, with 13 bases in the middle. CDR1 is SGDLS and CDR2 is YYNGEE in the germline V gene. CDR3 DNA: TGTGCCAGCAGCGTAGAGTCCCGGTCCTTCTACAATGAGCAGTTCTTC. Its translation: CASSVESRSFYNEQFF.

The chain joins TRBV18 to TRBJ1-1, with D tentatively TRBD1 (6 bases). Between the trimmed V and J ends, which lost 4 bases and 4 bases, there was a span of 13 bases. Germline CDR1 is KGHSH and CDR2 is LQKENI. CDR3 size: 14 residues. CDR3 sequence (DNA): TGTGCCAGCTCACTGGGGACATTGAGCACTGAAGCTTTCTTT. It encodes CASSLGTLSTEAFF. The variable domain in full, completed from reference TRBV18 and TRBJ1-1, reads NAGVMQNPRHLVRRRGQEARLRCSPMKGHSHVYWYRQLPEEGLKFMVYLQKENIIDESGMPKERFSAEFPKEGPSILRIQQVVRGDSAAYFCASSLGTLSTEAFFGQGTRLTVV.

CDR3 nucleotides: TGTGCCAGCAGTGAACGGTCCTACGAGCAGTACTTC. Translation gives CASSERSYEQYF. The chain couples TRBV6-1 to TRBJ2-7; no reliable D call. The V end was cut by 2 bases, the J end by 1 base, with 3 bases between. From germline, CDR1 is MNHNS and CDR2 SASEGT. This CDR3 comprises 12 residues.

The CDR3: CASSPEGLGYGYTF. The CDR3 bases are TGTGCCAGCAGCCCCGAGGGTTTAGGCTATGGCTACACCTTC. V and J are TRBV7-9 and TRBJ1-2; D is undetermined. V was cut by 5 bases and J by 4 bases, with 14 bases left in between. The CDR3 runs 14 residues. CDR1 and CDR2 (germline): SEHNR, FQNEAQ (reference sequence).

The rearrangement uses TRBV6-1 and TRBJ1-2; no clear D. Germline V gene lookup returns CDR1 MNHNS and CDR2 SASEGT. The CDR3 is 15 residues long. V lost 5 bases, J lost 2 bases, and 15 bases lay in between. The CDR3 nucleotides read TGTGCCAGCAGTTTAGATGGAGGGCAGAACTATGGCTACACCTTC. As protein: CASSLDGGQNYGYTF.

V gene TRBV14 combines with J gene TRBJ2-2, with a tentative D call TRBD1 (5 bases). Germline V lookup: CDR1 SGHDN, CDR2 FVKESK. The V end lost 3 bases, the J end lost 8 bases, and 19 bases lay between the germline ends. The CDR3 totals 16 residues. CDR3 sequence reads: CASSQARTSSVGELFF. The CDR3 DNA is TGTGCCAGCAGCCAGGCCCGGACATCCTCGGTAGGGGAGCTGTTTTTT.

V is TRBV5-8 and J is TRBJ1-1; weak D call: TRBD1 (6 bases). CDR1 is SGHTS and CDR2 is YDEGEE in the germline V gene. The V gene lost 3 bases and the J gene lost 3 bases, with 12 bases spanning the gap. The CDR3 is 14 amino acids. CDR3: CASSWDPGDTEAFF. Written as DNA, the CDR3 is TGTGCCAGCAGCTGGGACCCAGGGGACACTGAAGCTTTCTTT.

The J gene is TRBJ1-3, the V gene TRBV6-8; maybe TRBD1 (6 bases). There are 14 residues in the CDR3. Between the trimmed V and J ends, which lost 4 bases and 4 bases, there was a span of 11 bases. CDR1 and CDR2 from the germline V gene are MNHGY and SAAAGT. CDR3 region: CASSSRDIGNTIYF. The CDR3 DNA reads TGTGCCAGCAGTTCCCGGGACATCGGAAACACCATATATTTT.

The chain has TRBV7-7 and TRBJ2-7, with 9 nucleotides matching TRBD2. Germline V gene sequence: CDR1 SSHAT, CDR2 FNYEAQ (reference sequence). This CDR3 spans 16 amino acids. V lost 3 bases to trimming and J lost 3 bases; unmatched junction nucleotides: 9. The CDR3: CASSLSGLALDYEQYF. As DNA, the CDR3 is TGTGCCAGCAGCTTGTCGGGACTAGCACTGGACTACGAGCAGTACTTC.

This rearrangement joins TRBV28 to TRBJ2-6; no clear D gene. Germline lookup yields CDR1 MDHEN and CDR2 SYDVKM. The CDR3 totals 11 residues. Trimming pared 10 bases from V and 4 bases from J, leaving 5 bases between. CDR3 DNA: TGTGCCACCCGGGGGGCCAACGTCCTGACTTTC. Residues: CATRGANVLTF.